This TCR beta chain came from a study of blood T cell repertoires in COVID-19. Study summary: Sources were T cells, B-cell-depleted T cells, or PBMCs; the material itself was cDNA or gDNA.

The CDR3 is 14 amino acids. Germline-derived CDR1 and CDR2 are SGHNT and YENEEA. V shed 5 bases, J shed 5 bases, and the junction held 7 bases outside the gene matches. Produced via immunoSEQ multiplex PCR; TCRdb's table is partial and in-frame only. The sample gives about 160,000 clones, 80% to 90% of which show up once; roughly 3.4% is in the top ten. This clonotype was sampled from a man aged 70 or older with acute or convalescent COVID-19. The V gene is TRBV11-3, the J gene TRBJ2-5; 8 bases match TRBD1. The sequencing input was peripheral blood. The CDR3 loop is CASSPGGAGETQYF. The CDR3 coding sequence is TGTGCCAGCAGCCCAGGGGGCGCAGGGGAGACCCAGTACTTC.